Listed here are 3 T cell receptor beta chains from one sample, sequenced in a study of post-analysis software for immune sequencing data. General study points: About five TRBV segments appeared more often in patients than in controls, and TRBV5-6, TRBV5-1 and TRBV20-1 were among these.

The library was made from cDNA and included unique molecular identifiers. TCRdb called the PCR reads again in MiXCR, with one record for every CDR3 protein. The sample shows 750,000 to 900,000 distinct CDR3 sequences, approximately 44% of them seen only once. Their specific antigens are unknown. The sample comprised blood. All receptors derive from a girl aged 5 to 17 with multiple sclerosis.

The chain joins TRBV7-9 to TRBJ2-7, with D possibly called TRBD1 or TRBD2 (6 bases each). The CDR3 has 16 amino acids. V was clipped by 1 base and J by 7 bases, with 20 bases between them. The germline CDR1 and CDR2 sequences are SEHNR and FQNEAQ (reference sequence). The DNA for the CDR3 is TGTGCCAGCAGCTTAGAGGGGGGCAGGGCTTCGGGGGAGCAGTACTTC. It encodes CASSLEGGRASGEQYF.

This chain uses TRBV12-3 or TRBV12-4 with TRBJ2-7; no firm D call. V lost 3 bases to trimming and J lost 2 bases, with 11 bases between them. The CDR3 totals 14 residues. In nucleotides, the CDR3 is TGTGCCAGCAGTTTCTTTGGTGTCACCTACGAGCAGTACTTC. It is translated as CASSFFGVTYEQYF.

V usage is TRBV13 and J usage is TRBJ2-3, with D tentatively TRBD2 (6 bases). The CDR3 runs 16 residues. The germline gives CDR1 PRHDT, CDR2 FYEKMQ (reference sequence). Trimming pared 5 bases from V and 6 bases from J, leaving 21 bases between. The CDR3 region is CASSLGDSEPSDTQYF. The CDR3 region has the DNA TGTGCCAGCAGCCTCGGGGACTCCGAACCGTCGGATACGCAGTATTTT.